What follows describes a single TCR beta chain. The antigen is unknown. This sample is drawn from a study of vaccination effects on CD4 cells after COVID-19. ViraFEST assay sequencing came after antigen-specific CD4+ T cells were expanded with viral peptide pools. The authors isolated CD4+ T cells after less than eleven days of culture. Each vaccine recipient was nucleocapsid antibody negative and had no prior SARS-CoV-2 infection. Half-medium replacement with IL-2 medium occurred on days 3 and 7. Study results and caveats: Healthy vaccinees' vaccine-induced clones included only 1 of 255 cross-reacting with common cold coronaviruses. A shortage of convalescent patients and an absence of early post-infection timepoints characterized the study. Late in the post-vaccination period, infection-induced and vaccine-induced clones underwent marked clonal contraction.

Libraries were prepared by immunoSEQ multiplex PCR; TCRdb keeps only in-frame clonotypes and omits some of them. The table shows 20,000 to 25,000 clones, with around 80% occurring only once. Here the sequenced sample was CD4+ T cells from PBMCs cultured with HCoV-NL63 spike peptides, taken before COVID-19 vaccination. The clonotype was recovered from a human donor who received a COVID-19 vaccine.

CDR3 nucleotides: TGCGCCAGCAGCCAAGATACCACTCCCGGCACCTACAATGAGCAGTTCTTC. The encoded protein is CASSQDTTPGTYNEQFF. The chain links TRBV4-1 to TRBJ2-1; unclear D gene. In germline, CDR1 is MGHRA, CDR2 YSYEKL. The length of the CDR3 is 17 residues. Trimming pared 0 bases from V and 2 bases from J, leaving 14 bases between.